A single count supports the clone carrying this TCR beta chain. Adults between roughly 18 and 95 years of age took part from 20 to 25 US areas. Recovered participants had two consecutive negative NP/OP PCR tests, healthcare professional clearance, or symptom resolution. This sample is part of a study of blood T cell repertoires in COVID-19. The wider study: PBMCs, B-cell-depleted T cells, or T cells were the source of the cDNA or gDNA that made up the material.

CDR1 is SGHTA and CDR2 is FQGNSA in the germline V gene. This CDR3 comprises 15 residues. V was clipped by 5 bases and J by 9 bases; unmatched bases: 13. Source study methods: Using reference gene primer amplification, nucleated cell counts were estimated. The assay was immunoSEQ multiplex PCR, and TCRdb's table has in-frame clones only and misses some. That table is the source of V, J and clone size, and D and trimming were worked out from the DNA. The sample has some 500,000 clones; around nine tenths are singletons. Sequencing used PBMCs or T cells enriched from blood (not recorded which). The TCR sequence derives from a woman aged 40-49 years who had recovered from COVID-19. The chain carries TRBV7-2 and TRBJ2-1; 7 positions match TRBD2. This CDR3 is CASSKSPSGEGEQFF. In DNA form, the CDR3 reads TGTGCCAGCAGCAAGAGTCCGAGCGGGGAGGGTGAGCAGTTCTTC.